Each of the 9 T cell receptor beta chains below was sequenced from the same sample in a study of blood T cells in healthy people across ages. A second roughly 7 to 12 cycle PCR used barcoded and J-beta primers. TCRdb passed the 5' RACE reads through MiXCR, listing each CDR3 protein once. Seen here are some 1,800,000 distinct CDR3 sequences, around 42% observed once, and the top ten hold 20% to 25%. Sequencing used blood. The receptors derive from a human donor in good health.

Points on this clonotype: One end of the junction fails to match germline, which may point to a read error. The rearrangement joins TRBV6-2 or TRBV6-3 to TRBJ2-7; D is ambiguous. The CDR3 contains 13 residues. Germline V gene lookup returns CDR1 MNHEY and CDR2 SVGEGT. CDR3 coding DNA: TGTGCCAGCAGTTACGAAGAGTACAATGAGCGGTACTTC. It is translated as CASSYEEYNERYF.

This chain uses TRBV28 with TRBJ1-5, with 11 bases fitting TRBD1. Losses at the gene ends were 5 bases for V and 0 bases for J; bases not matched to a gene: 9. CDR3 size: 18 residues. The germline CDR1 and CDR2 sequences are MDHEN and SYDVKM. The CDR3 coding sequence is TGTGCCAGCAGTCCCTCGGACAGGGGGCCCTTTAGCAATCAGCCCCAGCATTTT. It encodes CASSPSDRGPFSNQPQHF.

J is TRBJ2-5 and V is TRBV5-6; TRBD1 matches at 8 bases. Germline values: CDR1 SGHDT, CDR2 YYEEEE. The trim removed 3 bases at V and 3 bases at J, leaving 7 bases unmatched. The CDR3 is 15 residues long. CDR3 sequence: CASSWAGQGEETQYF. CDR3 sequence (DNA): TGTGCCAGCAGCTGGGCTGGACAGGGTGAAGAGACCCAGTACTTC.

This clonotype was seen only a few times. The chain has TRBV18 and TRBJ2-5; D is perhaps TRBD1 or TRBD2 (6 bases each). The J call may be wrong; the DNA end is better matched by TRBJ2-7. The CDR3 extends over 15 amino acids. Germline V CDR1 and CDR2: KGHSH, LQKENI. DNA of the CDR3: TGTGCCAGCTCACCACCGCAGGGTAGGGGGGACGAGCAGTACTTC. This translates into CASSPPQGRGDEQYF.

This sequence joins TRBV7-2 and TRBJ1-2; 7 nucleotides line up with TRBD1. V lost 5 bases, J lost 0 bases, and 6 bases stayed unmatched. Per the germline V gene, CDR1 is SGHTA and CDR2 is FQGNSA. The CDR3 covers 15 residues. The CDR3 bases are TGTGCCAGCAGCCCAATTGGGACAGCTAACTATGGCTACACCTTC. Its protein product is CASSPIGTANYGYTF.

The chain joins TRBV6-6 to TRBJ1-4; D is perhaps TRBD1 (6 bases). The CDR3 has 14 amino acids. Germline V gives CDR1 MNHNY, CDR2 SVGAGI (reference sequence). Trimming removed 6 bases from V and 5 bases from J, with 13 bases in between. The CDR3 DNA is TGTGCCAGCAGCCCCGGGACACAGAATGAAAAACTGTTTTTT. Its translation is CASSPGTQNEKLFF.

This clonotype was counted between two and nine times. The rearrangement links TRBV28 to TRBJ2-7; TRBD1 agrees at 7 bases. The germline V gene encodes CDR1 MDHEN and CDR2 SYDVKM. Trimming cost V 5 bases and J 3 bases; bases outside gene matches: 7. This CDR3 has 14 amino acids. The CDR3 region has the DNA TGTGCCAGCAGTACCGGACAGGCATTCTACGAGCAGTACTTC. The encoded protein is CASSTGQAFYEQYF. The entire variable domain, with the rest obtained from reference TRBV28 and TRBJ2-7, is as follows: DVKVTQSSRYLVKRTGEKVFLECVQDMDHENMFWYRQDPGLGLRLIYFSYDVKMKEKGDIPEGYSVSREKKERFSLILESASTNQTSMYLCASSTGQAFYEQYFGPGTRLTVT.

This clonotype was found a few times. This rearrangement joins TRBV29-1 to TRBJ2-5; D is possibly TRBD1 (6 bases). The CDR3 is made up of 13 amino acids. CDR1 and CDR2 (germline): SQVTM, ANQGSEA. V dropped 6 bases and J dropped 1 base, with 12 bases sitting between them. The CDR3 region is CSVRQQGQETQYF. The CDR3 DNA sequence: TGCAGCGTCCGTCAACAGGGCCAAGAGACCCAGTACTTC.

This sequence joins TRBV15 and TRBJ2-5, with 7 bases matching TRBD1. The J call may be incorrect, as the DNA end agrees better with TRBJ2-1. The CDR3 covers 15 residues. The germline V gene has CDR1 LNHNV and CDR2 YYDKDF (reference sequence). The CDR3 bases are TGTGCCACCAGCAGAGACCCAGGGGGTCAAGAGACCCAGTTCTTC. This gives the protein CATSRDPGGQETQFF.